This T cell receptor beta chain was recovered during a study of T cell repertoires in cytomegalovirus infection. Findings and caveats of the study: HLA-C-restricted CMV clonotypes gave the most frequent clonotype in two of eight donors. Using cumulative public TCR beta family frequency, the authors identified those who carried CMV together with the relevant HLA.

There are 15 residues in the CDR3. Germline lookup yields CDR1 MDHEN and CDR2 SYDVKM. V lost 2 bases and J 1 base, leaving 10 bases between the germline ends. This clonotype was found many times. Antigen: not known. Each CDR3 protein gets one entry after TCRdb re-called the reads with MiXCR. The sample has more than 300,000 distinct CDR3 sequences, roughly 34% seen once. The sequence was obtained from a human donor in good health (CMV status not recorded). Some clones in this sample may be carry-over from other donors' samples. Sequencing was performed on cultured PBMCs, taken from culture after CMV antigen stimulation. The chain has TRBV28 and TRBJ2-3; D possibly uses TRBD1 or TRBD2 (5 bases each). The CDR3 sequence: CASSLRGVGTDTQYF. The CDR3 DNA follows: TGTGCCAGCAGTTTAAGGGGAGTCGGCACAGATACGCAGTATTTT.